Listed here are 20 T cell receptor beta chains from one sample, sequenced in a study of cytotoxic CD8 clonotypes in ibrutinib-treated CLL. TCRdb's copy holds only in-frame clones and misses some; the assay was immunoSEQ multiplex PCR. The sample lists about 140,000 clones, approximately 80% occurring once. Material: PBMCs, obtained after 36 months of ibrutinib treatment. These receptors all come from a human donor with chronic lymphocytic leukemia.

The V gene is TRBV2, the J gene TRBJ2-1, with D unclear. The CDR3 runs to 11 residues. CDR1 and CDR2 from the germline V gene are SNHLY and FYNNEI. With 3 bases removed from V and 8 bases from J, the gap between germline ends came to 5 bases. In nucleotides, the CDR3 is TGTGCCAGCAGTGAGTCACATGAGCAGTTCTTC. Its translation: CASSESHEQFF.

The CDR3 DNA is TGCGCCAGCAGCTTGAGGGGGGGCCCTGGGACTGAAGCTTTCTTT. This gives the protein CASSLRGGPGTEAFF. The rearrangement uses TRBV5-1 and TRBJ1-1; D is possibly TRBD1 (6 bases). Germline lookup yields CDR1 SGHRS and CDR2 YFSETQ. The CDR3 spans 15 residues. V was pared by 1 base and J by 5 bases, with 15 bases between.

The DNA of the CDR3 is TGTGCCAGCAGTTTATTACAGCCCTATGGCTACACCTTC. Residues: CASSLLQPYGYTF. The gene calls are TRBV28 and TRBJ1-2; D call uncertain. The CDR3 sequence is 13 residues long. Trimming cost V 1 base and J 4 bases, with 7 bases left between them. The germline V gene has CDR1 MDHEN and CDR2 SYDVKM.

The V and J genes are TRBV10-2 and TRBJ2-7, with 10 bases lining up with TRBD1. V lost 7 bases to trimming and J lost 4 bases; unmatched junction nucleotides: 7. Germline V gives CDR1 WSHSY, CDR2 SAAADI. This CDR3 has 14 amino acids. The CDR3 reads CASKKTGGGYEQYF. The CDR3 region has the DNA TGCGCCAGCAAAAAGACAGGGGGCGGGTACGAGCAGTACTTC.

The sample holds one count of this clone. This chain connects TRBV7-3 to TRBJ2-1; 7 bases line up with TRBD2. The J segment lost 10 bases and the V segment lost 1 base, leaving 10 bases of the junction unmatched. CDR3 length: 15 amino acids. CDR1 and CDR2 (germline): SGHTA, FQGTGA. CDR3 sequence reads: CASSLIGRGVEEQFF. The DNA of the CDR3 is TGTGCCAGCAGCTTAATAGGACGGGGGGTTGAGGAGCAGTTCTTC.

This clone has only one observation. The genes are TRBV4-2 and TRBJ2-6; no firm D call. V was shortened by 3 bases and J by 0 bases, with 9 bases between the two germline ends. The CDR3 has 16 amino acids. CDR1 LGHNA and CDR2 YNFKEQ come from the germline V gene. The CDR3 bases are TGTGCCAGCAGCCAGAATTGGGACTCTGGGGCCAACGTCCTGACTTTC. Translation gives CASSQNWDSGANVLTF.

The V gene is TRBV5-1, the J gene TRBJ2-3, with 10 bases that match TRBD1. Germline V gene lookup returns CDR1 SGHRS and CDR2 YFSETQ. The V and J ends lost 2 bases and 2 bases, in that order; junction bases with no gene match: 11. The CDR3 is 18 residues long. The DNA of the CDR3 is TGCGCCAGCAGCTTTGGTGTCGGGACAGGGGCCTTCACAGATACGCAGTATTTT. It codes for CASSFGVGTGAFTDTQYF.

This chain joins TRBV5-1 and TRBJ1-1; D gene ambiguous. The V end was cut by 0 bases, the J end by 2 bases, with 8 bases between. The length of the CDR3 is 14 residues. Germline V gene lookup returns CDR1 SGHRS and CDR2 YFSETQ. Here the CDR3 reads CASSLDRPNTEAFF. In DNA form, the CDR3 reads TGCGCCAGCAGCTTGGATCGGCCAAACACTGAAGCTTTCTTT. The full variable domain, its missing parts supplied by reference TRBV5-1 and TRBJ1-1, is KAGVTQTPRYLIKTRGQQVTLSCSPISGHRSVSWYQQTPGQGLQFLFEYFSETQRNKGNFPGRFSGRQFSNSRSEMNVSTLELGDSALYLCASSLDRPNTEAFFGQGTRLTVV.

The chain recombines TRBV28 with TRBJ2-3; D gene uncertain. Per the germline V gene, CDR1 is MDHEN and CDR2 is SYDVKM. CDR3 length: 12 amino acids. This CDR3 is CASLGRSDTQYF. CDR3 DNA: TGTGCTTCCCTTGGGCGATCGGATACGCAGTATTTT. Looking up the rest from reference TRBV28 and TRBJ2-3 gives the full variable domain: DVKVTQSSRYLVKRTGEKVFLECVQDMDHENMFWYRQDPGLGLRLIYFSYDVKMKEKGDIPEGYSVSREKKERFSLILESASTNQTSMYLCASLGRSDTQYFGPGTRLTVL.

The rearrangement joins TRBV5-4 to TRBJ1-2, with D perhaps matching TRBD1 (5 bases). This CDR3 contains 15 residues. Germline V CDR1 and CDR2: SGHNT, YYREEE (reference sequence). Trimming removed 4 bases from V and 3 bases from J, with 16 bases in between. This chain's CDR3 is CASSPPGVSDYGYTF. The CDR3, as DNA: TGTGCCAGCAGCCCGCCGGGGGTATCAGACTATGGCTACACCTTC.

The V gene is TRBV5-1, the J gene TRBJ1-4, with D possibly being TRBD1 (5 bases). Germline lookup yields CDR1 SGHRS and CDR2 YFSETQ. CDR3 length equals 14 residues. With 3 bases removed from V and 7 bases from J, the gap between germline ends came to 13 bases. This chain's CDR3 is CASSWVPGGEKLFF. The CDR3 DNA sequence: TGCGCCAGCAGCTGGGTACCGGGGGGTGAAAAACTGTTTTTT.

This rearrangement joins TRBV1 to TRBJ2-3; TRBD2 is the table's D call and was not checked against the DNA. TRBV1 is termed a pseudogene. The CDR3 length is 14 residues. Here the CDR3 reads CTSRKSIVTDTQYF. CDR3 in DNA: TGCACCAGCAGGAAGTCTATCGTCACAGATACGCAGTATTTT.

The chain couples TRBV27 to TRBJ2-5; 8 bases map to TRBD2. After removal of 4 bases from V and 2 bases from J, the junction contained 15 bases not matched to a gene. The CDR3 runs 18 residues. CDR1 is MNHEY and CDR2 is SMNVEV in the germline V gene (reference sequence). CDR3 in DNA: TGTGCCAGCAGTTCCCGACTAGCGAGGAGAGGACTACAAGAGACCCAGTACTTC. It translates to CASSSRLARRGLQETQYF.

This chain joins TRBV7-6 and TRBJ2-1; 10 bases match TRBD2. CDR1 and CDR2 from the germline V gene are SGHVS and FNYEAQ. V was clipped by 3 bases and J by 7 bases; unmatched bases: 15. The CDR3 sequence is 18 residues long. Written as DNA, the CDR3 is TGTGCCAGCAGCTTTGTTTCCTATGGAGCGGGGGGGATGAATGAGCAGTTCTTC. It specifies CASSFVSYGAGGMNEQFF.

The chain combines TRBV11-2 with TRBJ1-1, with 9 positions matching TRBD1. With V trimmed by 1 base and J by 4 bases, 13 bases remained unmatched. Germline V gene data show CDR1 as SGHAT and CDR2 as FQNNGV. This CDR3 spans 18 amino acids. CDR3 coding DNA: TGTGCCAGCAGCTTAGTTCGGATCTTGACAGGGGGACCCACTGAAGCTTTCTTT. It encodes CASSLVRILTGGPTEAFF.

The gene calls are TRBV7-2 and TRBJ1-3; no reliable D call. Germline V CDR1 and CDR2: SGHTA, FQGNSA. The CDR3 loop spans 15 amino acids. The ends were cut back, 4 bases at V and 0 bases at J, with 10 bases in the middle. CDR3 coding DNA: TGTGCCAGCAGCTCCGAGCAAGACTCTGGAAACACCATATATTTT. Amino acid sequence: CASSSEQDSGNTIYF.

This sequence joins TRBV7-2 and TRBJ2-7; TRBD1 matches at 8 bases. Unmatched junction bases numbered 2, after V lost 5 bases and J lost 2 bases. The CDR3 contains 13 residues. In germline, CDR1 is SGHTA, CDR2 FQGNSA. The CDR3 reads CASSVDRAYEQYF. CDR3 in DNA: TGTGCCAGCAGCGTGGACAGGGCCTACGAGCAGTACTTC.

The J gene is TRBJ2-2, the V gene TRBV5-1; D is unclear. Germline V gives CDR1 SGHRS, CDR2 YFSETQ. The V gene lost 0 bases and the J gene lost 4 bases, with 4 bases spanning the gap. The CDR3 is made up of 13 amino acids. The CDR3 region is CASSLGTTGELFF. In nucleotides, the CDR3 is TGCGCCAGCAGCTTGGGGACCACCGGGGAGCTGTTTTTT.

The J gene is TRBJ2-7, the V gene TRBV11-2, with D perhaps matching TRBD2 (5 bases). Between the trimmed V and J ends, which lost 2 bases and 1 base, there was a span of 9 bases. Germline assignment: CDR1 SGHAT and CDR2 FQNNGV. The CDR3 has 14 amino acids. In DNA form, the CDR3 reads TGTGCCAGCAGCTTATTCAGCGGTTCCTACGAGCAGTACTTC. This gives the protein CASSLFSGSYEQYF.

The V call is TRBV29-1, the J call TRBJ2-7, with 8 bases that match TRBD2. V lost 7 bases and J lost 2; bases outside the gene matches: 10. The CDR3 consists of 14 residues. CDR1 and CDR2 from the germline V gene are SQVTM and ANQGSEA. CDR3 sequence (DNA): TGCAGCGCACGGGGGGGGACCTCCGCCTACGAGCAGTACTTC. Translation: CSARGGTSAYEQYF.